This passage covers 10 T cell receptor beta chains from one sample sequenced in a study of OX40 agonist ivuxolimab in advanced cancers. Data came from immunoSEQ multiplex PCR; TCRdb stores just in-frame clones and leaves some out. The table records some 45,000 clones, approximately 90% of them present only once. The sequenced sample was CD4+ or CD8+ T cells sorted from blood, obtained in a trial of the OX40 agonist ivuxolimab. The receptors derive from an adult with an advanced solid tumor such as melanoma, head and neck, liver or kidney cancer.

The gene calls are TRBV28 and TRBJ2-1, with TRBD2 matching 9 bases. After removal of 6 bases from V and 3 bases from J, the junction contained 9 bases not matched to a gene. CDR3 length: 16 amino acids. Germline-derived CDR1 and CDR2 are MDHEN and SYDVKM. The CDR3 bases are TGTGCCAGCAGCCCGGGACTAGCCGTCGTCTACAATGAGCAGTTCTTC. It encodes CASSPGLAVVYNEQFF.

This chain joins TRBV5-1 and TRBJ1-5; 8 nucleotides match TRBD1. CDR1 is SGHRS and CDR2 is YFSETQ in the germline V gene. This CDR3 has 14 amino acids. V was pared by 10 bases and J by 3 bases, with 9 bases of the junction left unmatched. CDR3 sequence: CARRTGRANQPQHF. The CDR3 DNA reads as TGCGCCCGAAGGACAGGGAGGGCCAATCAGCCCCAGCATTTT.

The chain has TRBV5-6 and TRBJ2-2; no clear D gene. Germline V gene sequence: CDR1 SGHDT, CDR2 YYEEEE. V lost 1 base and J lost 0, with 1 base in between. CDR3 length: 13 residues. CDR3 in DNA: TGTGCCAGCAGCTTGACGAACACCGGGGAGCTGTTTTTT. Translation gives CASSLTNTGELFF.

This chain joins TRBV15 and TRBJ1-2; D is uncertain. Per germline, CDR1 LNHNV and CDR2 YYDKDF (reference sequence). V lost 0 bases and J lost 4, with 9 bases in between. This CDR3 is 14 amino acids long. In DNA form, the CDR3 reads TGTGCCACCAGCAGAGATACCCGCCCCTATGGCTACACCTTC. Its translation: CATSRDTRPYGYTF.

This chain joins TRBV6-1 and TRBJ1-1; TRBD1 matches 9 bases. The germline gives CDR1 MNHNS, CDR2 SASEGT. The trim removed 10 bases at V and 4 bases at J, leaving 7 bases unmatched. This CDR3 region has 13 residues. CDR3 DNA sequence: TGTGCCACCGGGACAGGGCTGATCACTGAAGCTTTCTTT. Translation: CATGTGLITEAFF.

The CDR3 sequence: CASALADSYEQYF. The CDR3 DNA is TGTGCCAGCGCTTTAGCGGATAGCTACGAGCAGTACTTC. The chain recombines TRBV27 with TRBJ2-7; perhaps TRBD2 as D (6 bases). The CDR3 is made up of 13 amino acids. V lost 8 bases and J lost 3, with 14 bases in between. The germline CDR1 and CDR2 sequences are MNHEY and SMNVEV (reference sequence).

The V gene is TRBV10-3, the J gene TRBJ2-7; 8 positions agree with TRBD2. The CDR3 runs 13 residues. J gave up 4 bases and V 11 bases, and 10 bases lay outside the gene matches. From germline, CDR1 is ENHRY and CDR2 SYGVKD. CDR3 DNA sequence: TGTGCCTCAGCGGGGGATATAAGGTACGAGCAGTACTTC. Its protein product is CASAGDIRYEQYF.

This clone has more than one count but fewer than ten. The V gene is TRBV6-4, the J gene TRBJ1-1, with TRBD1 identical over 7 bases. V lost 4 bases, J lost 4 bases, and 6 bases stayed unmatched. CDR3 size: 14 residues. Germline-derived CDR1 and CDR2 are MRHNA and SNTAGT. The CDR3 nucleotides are TGTGCCAGCAGTGTATCCGACAGGGCCACTGAAGCTTTCTTT. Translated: CASSVSDRATEAFF.

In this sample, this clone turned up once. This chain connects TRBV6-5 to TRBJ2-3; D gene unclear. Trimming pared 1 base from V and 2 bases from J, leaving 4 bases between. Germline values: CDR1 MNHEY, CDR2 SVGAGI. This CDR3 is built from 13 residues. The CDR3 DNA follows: TGTGCCAGCAGTTACTTGGCCACAGATACGCAGTATTTT. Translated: CASSYLATDTQYF.

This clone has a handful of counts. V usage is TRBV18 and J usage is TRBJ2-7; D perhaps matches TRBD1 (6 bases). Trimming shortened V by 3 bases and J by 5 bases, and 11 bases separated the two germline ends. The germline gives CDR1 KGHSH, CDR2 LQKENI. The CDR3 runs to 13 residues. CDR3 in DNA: TGTGCCAGCTCACCGGGGACATCCAACGAGCAGTACTTC. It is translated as CASSPGTSNEQYF.